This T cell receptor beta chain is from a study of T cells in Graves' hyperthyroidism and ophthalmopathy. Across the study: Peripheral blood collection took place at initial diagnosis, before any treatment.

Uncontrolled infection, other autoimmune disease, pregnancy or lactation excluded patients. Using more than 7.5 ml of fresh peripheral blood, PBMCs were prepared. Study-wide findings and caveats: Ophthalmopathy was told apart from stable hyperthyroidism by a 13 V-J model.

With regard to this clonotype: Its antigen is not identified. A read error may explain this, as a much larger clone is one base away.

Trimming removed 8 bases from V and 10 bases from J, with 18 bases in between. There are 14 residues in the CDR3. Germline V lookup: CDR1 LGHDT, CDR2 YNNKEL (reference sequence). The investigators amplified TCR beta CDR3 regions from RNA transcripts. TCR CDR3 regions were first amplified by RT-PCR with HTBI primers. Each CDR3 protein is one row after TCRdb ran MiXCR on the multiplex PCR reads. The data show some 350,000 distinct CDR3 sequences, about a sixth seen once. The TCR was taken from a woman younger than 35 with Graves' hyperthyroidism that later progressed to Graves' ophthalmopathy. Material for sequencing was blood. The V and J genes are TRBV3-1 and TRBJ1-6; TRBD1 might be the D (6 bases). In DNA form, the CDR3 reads TGTGCCAGCCGTCCTGAGGGGGGAGGCTCACCCCTCCACTTT. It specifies CASRPEGGGSPLHF.